This T cell receptor beta chain was recovered during a study of cytomegalovirus exposure and HLA in healthy donors. The study, taken as a whole, reports: In an earlier analysis, in about 530 donors, most V segments appeared productive either ~90% or ~30% of the time. Later genetic work tied a missense DCLRE1C variant to beta-chain V and J trimming. Reports credit the classifier with highly specific, highly sensitive diagnosis of cytomegalovirus status. A later analysis found TCR association rates differed by HLA locus, highest for DRB1 and lowest for HLA-C.

The CDR3 is 13 residues long. CDR1 and CDR2 (germline): SQVTM, ANQGSEA. A remark on this clone: Its antigen is unknown.

A multiplex PCR was run with 60 Vbeta primers and 13 Jbeta primers. Data came from immunoSEQ multiplex PCR; TCRdb stores just in-frame clones and leaves some out. In the table there are 220,000 or so clones, around 86% of which are singletons. The TCR was taken from a woman in her 40s in good health and CMV-seronegative. The rearrangement links TRBV29-1 to TRBJ2-5; 8 nucleotides agree with TRBD2. The DNA end lines up better with TRBJ2-7; the J call may be wrong. The specimen sequenced was PBMCs. Here the CDR3 DNA reads TGCAGCGTTACGGGACTAGGCTCCTACGAGCAGTACTTC. Translated, it gives CSVTGLGSYEQYF.